This T cell receptor (beta chain) was sequenced for a study of follicular helper T cells after annual influenza vaccination. Study overall: Across the 2013-2014, 2014-2015 and 2015-2016 vaccination seasons, some subjects were resampled.

Sample time point: 2015-2016 season, pre-vaccination. Before and after seasonal inactivated influenza vaccination, adults gave blood for sorting CD4 subsets for sequencing. Excluded were substance abuse, HIV/AIDS, active cancer, immunomodulatory drugs and active illness. This CDR3 spans 16 amino acids. Germline CDR1 LGHNA, CDR2 YNFKEQ. Trimming cost V 0 bases and J 5 bases, with 14 bases left between them. TCRB was sequenced at Survey level resolution. Using immunoSEQ multiplex PCR, the repertoire was profiled, and TCRdb retains in-frame clones only, with some absent. The table shows fewer than 10,000 clones, with roughly 90% occurring only once.

This TCR was sampled from an adult who received the influenza vaccine. The chain couples TRBV4-2 to TRBJ2-1, with D tentatively TRBD2 (6 bases). Sequenced material: CXCR5+ CD38- circulating T follicular helper cells from blood, taken on the day of influenza vaccination. Subset: circulating Tfh, non-naive CD4+CXCR5+PD-1+ (ICOS+CD38+ or ICOS-CD38-). The CDR3 sequence: CASSQDFVAADNEQFF. The CDR3 nucleotides are TGTGCCAGCAGCCAAGATTTCGTAGCGGCCGACAATGAGCAGTTCTTC.